The 31 T cell receptor beta chains in this list originate from one sample, sequenced in a study of cytomegalovirus exposure and HLA in healthy donors. Primers for the PCR totalled 60 Vbeta and 13 Jbeta. This table comes from immunoSEQ multiplex PCR, and its TCRdb copy is limited to in-frame clones, with some not included. The sample yields over 120,000 clones, around 78% seen once. Sequencing was done on a sample of PBMCs. The receptor set was obtained from a woman between 18 and 29 years old in good health and CMV-seropositive.

The genes are TRBV5-1 and TRBJ2-2; 8 nucleotides agree with TRBD1. V was clipped by 2 bases and J by 4 bases; unmatched bases: 13. The CDR3 loop spans 18 amino acids. In germline, CDR1 is SGHRS, CDR2 YFSETQ. The CDR3 reads CASSLHRGVQGGTGELFF. The CDR3, as DNA: TGCGCCAGCAGCTTACACAGGGGGGTGCAGGGCGGCACCGGGGAGCTGTTTTTT.

The V and J genes are TRBV28 and TRBJ2-5, with D maybe TRBD1 (5 bases). The CDR3 runs to 15 residues. V was trimmed by 4 bases and J by 4 bases, leaving 16 bases between them. The germline gives CDR1 MDHEN, CDR2 SYDVKM. The CDR3 loop is CASSSPSGSPETQYF. CDR3 nucleotides: TGTGCCAGCAGTTCACCCTCAGGGTCCCCAGAGACCCAGTACTTC. The whole variable domain, remainder taken from reference TRBV28 and TRBJ2-5, is DVKVTQSSRYLVKRTGEKVFLECVQDMDHENMFWYRQDPGLGLRLIYFSYDVKMKEKGDIPEGYSVSREKKERFSLILESASTNQTSMYLCASSSPSGSPETQYFGPGTRLLVL.

With regard to this clone: The germline gene is not matched at one end of the junction; a read error may be the cause. The V gene is TRBV7-9, the J gene TRBJ1-4; D not resolved. There are 13 residues in the CDR3. CDR1 and CDR2 from the germline V gene are SEHNR and FQNEAQ (reference sequence). The CDR3 loop is CASSLGRGEKLFF. The CDR3 bases are TGTGCCAGCAGTTTAGGGCGGGGTGAAAAACTGTTTTTT.

Here the CDR3 reads CASSLRTGSTDTQYF. In DNA form, the CDR3 reads TGTGCCAGCAGCTTAAGGACAGGTAGCACAGATACGCAGTATTTT. The V and J genes are TRBV7-2 and TRBJ2-3, with 7 positions matching TRBD1. The CDR3 loop spans 15 amino acids. V trimming: 2 bases; J trimming: 0 bases; junction bases outside the gene matches: 2. Germline-derived CDR1 and CDR2 are SGHTA and FQGNSA.

The CDR3 here is CASSLETSGGAADTQYF. In DNA, the CDR3 is TGTGCCAGCAGCTTGGAGACTAGCGGGGGAGCTGCAGATACGCAGTATTTT. J is TRBJ2-3 and V is TRBV5-4; TRBD2 matches at 12 bases. CDR3 size: 17 residues. In germline, CDR1 is SGHNT, CDR2 YYREEE (reference sequence). Trimming cost V 0 bases and J 4 bases; bases outside gene matches: 6.

The V and J genes are TRBV5-6 and TRBJ1-2; D uncertain. Trimming removed 4 bases from V and 8 bases from J, with 15 bases in between. Germline lookup yields CDR1 SGHDT and CDR2 YYEEEE. The CDR3 sequence is 13 residues long. The CDR3 loop reads CASSLAGTSGYTF. For the CDR3, the DNA is TGTGCCAGCAGCCTTGCGGGAACATCCGGCTACACCTTC. The variable domain in full, with the rest retrieved from reference TRBV5-6 and TRBJ1-2, is DAGVTQSPTHLIKTRGQQVTLRCSPKSGHDTVSWYQQALGQGPQFIFQYYEEEERQRGNFPDRFSGHQFPNYSSELNVNALLLGDSALYLCASSLAGTSGYTFGSGTRLTVV.

The rearrangement uses TRBV7-2 and TRBJ1-2; unclear D gene. With 1 base removed from V and 5 bases from J, the gap between germline ends came to 14 bases. This CDR3 contains 15 residues. CDR1 and CDR2 from the germline V gene are SGHTA and FQGNSA. This CDR3 is CASSLDVGGVYGYTF. CDR3 sequence (DNA): TGTGCCAGCAGCTTAGATGTGGGAGGTGTTTATGGCTACACCTTC. The entire variable domain, with the rest obtained from reference TRBV7-2 and TRBJ1-2, is as follows: GAGVSQSPSNKVTEKGKDVELRCDPISGHTALYWYRQSLGQGLEFLIYFQGNSAPDKSGLPSDRFSAERTGGSVSTLTIQRTQQEDSAVYLCASSLDVGGVYGYTFGSGTRLTVV.

This clone was counted a few times. The chain links TRBV9 to TRBJ1-4, with unresolved D. Between the trimmed V and J ends, which lost 0 bases and 5 bases, there was a span of 11 bases. The CDR3 has 15 residues. Germline CDR1 and CDR2: SGDLS and YYNGEE. The DNA of the CDR3 is TGTGCCAGCAGCGTAGGACCCCAGACAAATGAAAAACTGTTTTTT. Its translation is CASSVGPQTNEKLFF.

V usage is TRBV30 and J usage is TRBJ1-6; D call uncertain. Germline-derived CDR1 and CDR2 are GTSNPN and SVGIG (reference sequence). CDR3 length: 13 residues. The V and J ends lost 2 bases and 7 bases respectively, with 9 bases between them. The CDR3 sequence is CAWSWESNSPLHF. CDR3 coding DNA: TGTGCCTGGAGTTGGGAGTCCAATTCACCCCTCCACTTT.

The chain has TRBV6-5 and TRBJ1-6, with 9 bases aligning to TRBD1. J lost 7 bases, V lost 4 bases, and 8 bases had no gene match. CDR1 MNHEY and CDR2 SVGAGI come from the germline V gene. CDR3 length equals 16 residues. The CDR3 DNA follows: TGTGCCAGCAGTTCCATCCCGGGACAGGGCAATTCACCCCTCCACTTT. Encoded protein: CASSSIPGQGNSPLHF.

The chain links TRBV19 to TRBJ1-5, with 9 bases matching TRBD1. CDR3 length equals 16 residues. Trimming removed 11 bases from V and 1 base from J; junction bases left unmatched: 12. Germline loops: CDR1 LNHDA, CDR2 SQIVND (reference sequence). The CDR3 DNA reads as TGTGCCTCACACCGGACAGGGGCGTGGAGCAATCAGCCCCAGCATTTT. It translates to CASHRTGAWSNQPQHF.

This chain joins TRBV5-1 and TRBJ1-1; maybe TRBD1 (6 bases). Germline values: CDR1 SGHRS, CDR2 YFSETQ. Deletions cut 2 bases from V and 3 bases from J, with 11 bases between. The CDR3 spans 14 residues. The CDR3: CASSFEAGDTEAFF. In nucleotides, the CDR3 is TGCGCCAGCAGCTTTGAGGCAGGGGACACTGAAGCTTTCTTT.

The V gene is TRBV11-2, the J gene TRBJ2-2, with D perhaps matching TRBD1 (5 bases). The CDR3 length is 17 residues. Trimming stripped 0 bases from V and 0 bases from J, with 11 bases between. CDR1 and CDR2 (germline): SGHAT, FQNNGV. CDR3 sequence reads: CASSLDHRKANTGELFF. CDR3 nucleotide sequence: TGTGCCAGCAGCTTAGATCACAGGAAAGCGAACACCGGGGAGCTGTTTTTT.

V is TRBV2 and J is TRBJ1-6; no reliable D call. Trimming removed 2 bases from V and 5 bases from J, with 13 bases in between. There are 16 residues in the CDR3. Germline lookup yields CDR1 SNHLY and CDR2 FYNNEI. The CDR3 reads CASSEIEPSDNSPLHF. As DNA, the CDR3 is TGTGCCAGCAGTGAAATCGAGCCGTCGGATAATTCACCCCTCCACTTT.

The rearrangement joins TRBV13 to TRBJ2-5, with TRBD2 as a possible D gene (6 bases). CDR3 length equals 15 residues. V was pared by 4 bases and J by 5 bases, with 17 bases between. In germline, CDR1 is PRHDT, CDR2 FYEKMQ (reference sequence). CDR3 amino acids: CASSSGGGVRETQYF. The CDR3 nucleotides are TGTGCCAGCAGCTCCGGGGGTGGGGTCCGGGAGACCCAGTACTTC.

The V and J genes are TRBV6-5 and TRBJ1-6, with D tentatively TRBD1 (5 bases). Germline V gives CDR1 MNHEY, CDR2 SVGAGI. Trimming took off 3 bases at V and 10 bases at J, with 13 bases between the two ends. This CDR3 region has 14 residues. This chain's CDR3 is CASSYGALASPLHF. In nucleotides, the CDR3 is TGTGCCAGCAGTTATGGGGCATTGGCCTCACCCCTCCACTTT.

The chain is built from TRBV29-1 and TRBJ2-7; 9 bases fit TRBD2. Germline V CDR1 and CDR2: SQVTM, ANQGSEA. The CDR3 is 15 amino acids. J lost 0 bases, V lost 1 base, and 4 bases had no gene match. CDR3 residues: CSVEVLRGGSYEQYF. The CDR3 DNA is TGCAGCGTTGAAGTGCTGCGGGGGGGCTCCTACGAGCAGTACTTC.

The chain carries TRBV2 and TRBJ2-7; TRBD1 matches 7 bases. V dropped 8 bases and J dropped 2; count of bases not matched to a gene: 6. Per the germline V gene, CDR1 is SNHLY and CDR2 is FYNNEI. This CDR3 has 13 amino acids. CDR3 sequence reads: CASATGMTYEQYF. CDR3 bases: TGTGCCAGCGCGACAGGGATGACCTACGAGCAGTACTTC.

The chain links TRBV6-1 to TRBJ1-2; maybe TRBD1 (5 bases). The CDR3 sequence is 13 residues long. Trimming stripped 3 bases from V and 4 bases from J, with 9 bases between. Looked up from germline, CDR1 is MNHNS and CDR2 is SASEGT. CDR3 in amino acids: CASSDRAAYGYTF. CDR3 DNA: TGTGCCAGCAGTGACAGGGCAGCCTATGGCTACACCTTC.

In its sample, this clone was seen a few times. The rearrangement uses TRBV5-1 and TRBJ2-1, with TRBD2 identical over 9 bases. The V gene end was trimmed by 1 base and the J gene end by 6 bases; junction bases not matched to a gene: 8. The length of the CDR3 is 16 residues. CDR1 and CDR2 from the germline V gene are SGHRS and YFSETQ. The CDR3 sequence is CASSLTLAGGRNEQFF. Here the CDR3 DNA reads TGCGCCAGCAGCTTGACTCTTGCGGGGGGGCGCAATGAGCAGTTCTTC.

J is TRBJ1-2 and V is TRBV5-1, with TRBD1 identical over 9 bases. V shed 4 bases, J shed 8 bases, and the junction held 12 bases outside the gene matches. The CDR3 sequence is 15 residues long. CDR1 and CDR2 from the germline V gene are SGHRS and YFSETQ. CDR3 sequence (DNA): TGCGCCAGCAGCCAGGACAGGGGCTCTCGAGAGGGCTACACCTTC. Translated: CASSQDRGSREGYTF.

The chain joins TRBV27 to TRBJ2-1; D gene uncertain. Germline V gives CDR1 MNHEY, CDR2 SMNVEV (reference sequence). V lost 0 bases, J lost 0 bases, and 6 bases lay in between. This CDR3 is built from 15 residues. Here the CDR3 DNA reads TGTGCCAGCAGTTTATCCAGTAACTCCTACAATGAGCAGTTCTTC. Protein product: CASSLSSNSYNEQFF.

This clone was found once. This chain's CDR3 is CASRIGQTSGNTIYF. CDR3 DNA: TGTGCCAGCAGGATCGGACAGACCTCTGGAAACACCATATATTTT. The J gene is TRBJ1-3, the V gene TRBV6-6; D is perhaps TRBD1 (6 bases). This CDR3 has 15 residues. V shed 6 bases and J shed 0 bases, with 12 bases lying between them. CDR1 is MNHNY and CDR2 is SVGAGI in the germline V gene (reference sequence).

The chain is built from TRBV6-1 and TRBJ1-2, with D maybe TRBD1 (6 bases). The CDR3 is 14 amino acids. The germline V gene has CDR1 MNHNS and CDR2 SASEGT. V was cut by 6 bases and J by 5 bases, with 16 bases left in between. CDR3 DNA: TGTGCCAGCAGCCCACGGGCAGGGGAGTATGGCTACACCTTC. This encodes CASSPRAGEYGYTF.

CDR3 bases: TGCGCCAGCAGCCAAGAAAGGGGGGAGCAGTACTTC. Its translation is CASSQERGEQYF. V usage is TRBV4-1 and J usage is TRBJ2-7, with D possibly being TRBD1 (6 bases). The germline V and J ends were trimmed by 0 bases and 7 bases, with 7 bases remaining between them. There are 12 residues in the CDR3. Germline V gives CDR1 MGHRA, CDR2 YSYEKL.

V is TRBV29-1 and J is TRBJ2-5; D remains ambiguous. The V and J ends lost 4 bases and 5 bases respectively, with 14 bases between them. CDR3 length equals 13 residues. The germline gives CDR1 SQVTM, CDR2 ANQGSEA. The CDR3 nucleotides read TGCAGCGTTGCATTGGTGATCGGGGAGACCCAGTACTTC. Translation: CSVALVIGETQYF.

This chain links TRBV10-2 with TRBJ2-1; 7 bases match TRBD2. The length of the CDR3 is 13 residues. Germline CDR1 WSHSY, CDR2 SAAADI. After removal of 5 bases from V and 6 bases from J, the junction contained 4 bases not matched to a gene. The CDR3, as DNA: TGCGCCAGCAGTCAACTAGCGAGCAATGAGCAGTTCTTC. Translating it yields CASSQLASNEQFF.

This sequence joins TRBV28 and TRBJ1-4; 7 bases are a match to TRBD1. J gave up 5 bases and V 2 bases, and 2 bases lay outside the gene matches. The germline gives CDR1 MDHEN, CDR2 SYDVKM. This CDR3 spans 14 amino acids. The chain's CDR3 is CASSLQGENEKLFF. The CDR3 DNA reads TGTGCCAGCAGTTTACAGGGGGAAAATGAAAAACTGTTTTTT.

The V gene is TRBV18, the J gene TRBJ2-7; tentatively, D is TRBD2 (5 bases). Germline loops: CDR1 KGHSH, CDR2 LQKENI. Deletions cut 6 bases from V and 3 bases from J, with 15 bases between. CDR3 length equals 14 residues. The CDR3 DNA reads TGTGCCAGCTCCGCCCTCCCACGGGACTACGAGCAGTACTTC. Amino acids: CASSALPRDYEQYF.

The chain joins TRBV5-1 to TRBJ2-5, with D tentatively TRBD1 (5 bases). The germline CDR1 and CDR2 sequences are SGHRS and YFSETQ. CDR3 length: 13 residues. Trimming shortened V by 5 bases and J by 2 bases, and 10 bases separated the two germline ends. The CDR3 reads CASRSDIQETQYF. The CDR3 DNA reads as TGCGCCAGCAGGTCGGACATTCAAGAGACCCAGTACTTC.

The rearrangement links TRBV5-1 to TRBJ2-7; no clear D. The CDR3 sequence is 14 residues long. The germline CDR1 and CDR2 sequences are SGHRS and YFSETQ. Trimming removed 0 bases at V and 2 bases at J, with 9 bases between. The CDR3 DNA is TGCGCCAGCAGCTTGGACTTGCTTACCTACGAGCAGTACTTC. Its translation: CASSLDLLTYEQYF. Full variable domain (missing parts from reference TRBV5-1 and TRBJ2-7): KAGVTQTPRYLIKTRGQQVTLSCSPISGHRSVSWYQQTPGQGLQFLFEYFSETQRNKGNFPGRFSGRQFSNSRSEMNVSTLELGDSALYLCASSLDLLTYEQYFGPGTRLTVT.